The 6 T cell receptor beta chains listed next were all sequenced from one sample in a study of T cell clonality in common variable immunodeficiency. Some clones are missing from TCRdb's copy, which holds only in-frame ones; the method was immunoSEQ multiplex PCR. This table holds some 80,000 clones with no singletons; the top ten claim about 0.8%. The material sequenced was peripheral blood mononuclear cells. All receptors derive from a person aged 18 to 75 in good health.

This clone came up many times. Partial CDR3 DNA: TGTGCCAGCAGCTTAGTGGCAGGGCGGCAAGAGACC. Protein: CASSLVAGRQET. The full-length CDR3 reads as CASSLVAGRQETQYF. V and J are TRBV7-2 and TRBJ2-5; D perhaps matches TRBD1 (5 bases). The read halts 3 residues ahead of the CDR3 end, with the missing end drawn from the germline J gene. V was shortened by 1 base and J by 2 bases, with 11 bases between the two germline ends. CDR1 is SGHTA, CDR2 FQGNSA, per germline. The CDR3 extends over 15 amino acids.

There are many counts of this clone. The sequenced fragment ends 3 residues before the CDR3 boundary, so the rest is inferred from the germline J gene. This sequence joins TRBV19 and TRBJ2-1; a possible D gene is TRBD2 (6 bases). The CDR3 loop spans 14 amino acids. Germline loops: CDR1 LNHDA, CDR2 SQIVND (reference sequence). V was cut by 6 bases and J by 9 bases, with 18 bases left in between. The sequenced CDR3 bases are TGTGCCAGTAGGAAATTCGGGACTTCCCTTGAG. The encoded protein is CASRKFGTSLE. The CDR3 reads in full as CASRKFGTSLEQFF.

This clone appeared many times. Coverage ceases 3 residues before the CDR3 finishes, and the germline J gene fills in the end. This chain joins TRBV20-1 and TRBJ2-3; 9 bases are shared with TRBD2. With 3 bases clipped from V and 4 bases from J, the junction kept 11 bases outside the gene matches. Per the germline V gene, CDR1 is DFQATT and CDR2 is SNEGSKA (reference sequence). This CDR3 is 16 amino acids long. The CDR3 bases that were read are TGCAGTGCTAGTAGGCTAGCGGGGACCGTGGCAGATACG. This sequence encodes CSASRLAGTVADT. Given in full, the CDR3 is CSASRLAGTVADTQYF.

In this sample, this clone turned up many times. The sequenced part of the CDR3 DNA is TGTGCCAGCAGCTTGGGACAGAGGGATGGC. Its protein is CASSLGQRDG. The whole CDR3 sequence is CASSLGQRDGYTF. The chain carries TRBV7-3 and TRBJ1-2; 7 positions agree with TRBD1. The read finishes 3 residues shy of the CDR3 end, and the germline J gene is used to complete it. This CDR3 contains 13 residues. With V trimmed by 3 bases and J by 6 bases, 4 bases remained unmatched. Germline lookup yields CDR1 SGHTA and CDR2 FQGTGA.

This clone showed up many times. Coverage ceases 3 residues before the CDR3 finishes, and the germline J gene fills in the end. The rearrangement joins TRBV5-5 to TRBJ1-1; 8 bases are a match to TRBD1. CDR1 is SGHKS, CDR2 YYEKEE, per germline (reference sequence). V shed 2 bases, J shed 6 bases, and the junction held 6 bases outside the gene matches. This CDR3 comprises 14 residues. The CDR3 here is CASSFQTGAPEAFF. The CDR3 DNA, read in part, is TGTGCCAGCAGCTTTCAGACAGGGGCCCCTGAA. The full variable domain, in which reference TRBV5-5 and TRBJ1-1 provide the parts outside the CDR3, is DAGVTQSPTHLIKTRGQQVTLRCSPISGHKSVSWYQQVLGQGPQFIFQYYEKEERGRGNFPDRFSARQFPNYSSELNVNALLLGDSALYLCASSFQTGAPEAFFGQGTRLTVV.

In its sample, this clone was seen many times. CDR3 region: CASSSLAGLSTDTQYF. The CDR3 bases that were read are TGTGCCAGCAGTTCACTAGCGGGACTAAGCACAGATACG. V is TRBV28 and J is TRBJ2-3; 10 positions match TRBD2. The CDR3 end is not reached by the read, which stops 3 residues before it; the germline J gene fills it in. V lost 4 bases to trimming and J lost 0 bases; unmatched junction nucleotides: 4. The CDR3 length is 16 residues. Looked up from germline, CDR1 is MDHEN and CDR2 is SYDVKM.